This TCR beta chain was recovered during a study of T cell responses to AZD1222 COVID-19 vaccine. General study points: Regions 160-218 and 743-854 dominated among vaccine-associated CD4 TCRs spanning spike.

V dropped 8 bases and J dropped 2 bases, with 15 bases sitting between them. The CDR3 spans 14 residues. Germline V gene sequence: CDR1 WSHSY, CDR2 SAAADI. Clones were read by immunoSEQ multiplex PCR, and TCRdb kept only the in-frame ones, dropping some. This sample has about 150,000 clones, with around nine tenths found just once. Second-dose schedules of about 4 or about 12 weeks were combined. As regards this clone: Its antigen is currently unknown.

This material consisted of peripheral blood, taken 28 days after the second AZD1222 dose. This chain joins TRBV10-2 and TRBJ1-1; D perhaps matches TRBD1 (5 bases). This receptor was taken from an adult who received the AZD1222 COVID-19 vaccine. The CDR3 spells CASAAGAGNTEAFF. Here the CDR3 DNA reads TGCGCCAGCGCTGCTGGGGCGGGAAACACTGAAGCTTTCTTT.